This T cell receptor beta chain appears in the sequencing data of a study of beta chain features in type 1 diabetes. General observations from the study: Naive, central memory and Treg TCRB repertoires seemed to resemble each other more closely in patients than they did in healthy donors.

This clone was recorded a few times. Its cognate antigen is unknown. Expressed TCRB transcripts got sequenced, as all isolated RNA was reverse transcribed. Some clones are missing from TCRdb's copy, which holds only in-frame ones; the method was immunoSEQ multiplex PCR. Of 900,000 or so clones detected, roughly a sixth appear once; the ten largest clones hold 0.023%. Germline loops: CDR1 SGDLS, CDR2 YYNGEE. The trim removed 2 bases at V and 1 base at J, leaving 8 bases unmatched. This CDR3 region has 16 residues. The rearrangement joins TRBV9 to TRBJ2-7; 8 bases are a match to TRBD2. Sequencing used naive CD4+ T cells from blood. This receptor was identified in a woman aged 18-29 years in good health. The CDR3 sequence: CASSVSPGTRSYEQYF. The CDR3 DNA follows: TGTGCCAGCAGCGTGTCCCCCGGGACTAGATCCTACGAGCAGTACTTC.